This TCR beta chain is from a study of response to subunit inactivated influenza vaccine. Study results and limitations: Each seasonal influenza vaccination, the authors suggested, recruits few new T cells.

In regard to this clonotype: The target antigen is unknown.

TCRdb independently ran MiXCR on the RT-PCR reads; one entry per CDR3 protein. Here the sample spans 650,000 to 700,000 distinct CDR3 sequences, more than 15% being singletons. CDR3 length: 15 amino acids. Germline CDR1 and CDR2: LGHDT and YNNKEL (reference sequence). The ends lost 0 bases at V and 2 bases at J; junction bases unmatched: 2. This TCR derives from a man aged 45-65 years who received an inactivated influenza vaccine. Material: PBMCs from blood, obtained 11 to 12 days after vaccination. This rearrangement joins TRBV3-1 to TRBJ2-3; 7 nucleotides agree with TRBD1. The DNA of the CDR3 is TGTGCCAGCAGCCAAGAGACAGGGTTCACAGATACGCAGTATTTT. Translated: CASSQETGFTDTQYF.